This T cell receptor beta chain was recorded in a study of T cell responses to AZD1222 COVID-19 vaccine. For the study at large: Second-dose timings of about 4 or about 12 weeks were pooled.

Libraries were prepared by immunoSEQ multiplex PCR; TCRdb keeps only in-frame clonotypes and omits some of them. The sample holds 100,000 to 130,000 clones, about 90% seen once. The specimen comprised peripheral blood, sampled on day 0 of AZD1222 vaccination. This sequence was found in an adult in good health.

This chain's CDR3 is CASSRMRGQGTREVNQPQHF. CDR3 coding DNA: TGTGCCAGTAGTAGAATGAGGGGTCAGGGGACCAGGGAGGTCAATCAGCCCCAGCATTTT. The V call is TRBV19, the J call TRBJ1-5; D possibly corresponds to TRBD1 (6 bases). V lost 4 bases to trimming and J lost 3 bases, with 28 bases between them. CDR1 is LNHDA, CDR2 SQIVND, per germline (reference sequence). This CDR3 has 20 residues.